This T cell receptor (beta chain) was recorded in a study of cytomegalovirus exposure and HLA in healthy donors. Study-level findings and limits: A few chains linked to CMV were shown in vitro to be specific for CMV antigens. Associated with cytomegalovirus, according to the listing, were some 180 TCR beta chains.

Here immunoSEQ multiplex PCR was the method, and the copy in TCRdb shows in-frame clones only, minus some. The sample contains about 140,000 clones, approximately 84% of which appear only once. This CDR3 contains 16 residues. V gave up 4 bases and J gave up 2 bases; unmatched junction bases: 10. Germline loops: CDR1 SNHLY, CDR2 FYNNEI. As for this clone: Its antigen is unknown.

The TCR originated in a man aged 25-45 years in good health and CMV-seropositive. The genes are TRBV2 and TRBJ2-7, with TRBD1 matching over 8 bases. What was sequenced was PBMCs. The CDR3 sequence: CASSGLRRQGPYEQYF. In nucleotides, the CDR3 is TGTGCCAGCAGTGGATTGAGGAGACAGGGGCCCTACGAGCAGTACTTC.